The clone carrying this T cell receptor beta chain was counted only a few times. Using its own MiXCR run on the 5' RACE reads, TCRdb lists one record per CDR3 protein. This sample yields around 1.7 million distinct CDR3 sequences, of which 25% to 35% are seen a single time; around 0.3% belongs to the top ten. Unmatched junction bases numbered 6, after V lost 5 bases and J lost 2 bases. The germline V gene has CDR1 MNHEY and CDR2 SVGAGI. The length of the CDR3 is 14 residues. The data were obtained in a study of identical twins. This receptor was taken from a newborn girl in good health. V and J are TRBV6-5 and TRBJ2-7, with 7 bases fitting TRBD1. The sequencing input was cord blood. Written as DNA, the CDR3 is TGTGCCAGCAGTCGAGGACAGGAGACCTACGAGCAGTACTTC. It yields the protein CASSRGQETYEQYF.